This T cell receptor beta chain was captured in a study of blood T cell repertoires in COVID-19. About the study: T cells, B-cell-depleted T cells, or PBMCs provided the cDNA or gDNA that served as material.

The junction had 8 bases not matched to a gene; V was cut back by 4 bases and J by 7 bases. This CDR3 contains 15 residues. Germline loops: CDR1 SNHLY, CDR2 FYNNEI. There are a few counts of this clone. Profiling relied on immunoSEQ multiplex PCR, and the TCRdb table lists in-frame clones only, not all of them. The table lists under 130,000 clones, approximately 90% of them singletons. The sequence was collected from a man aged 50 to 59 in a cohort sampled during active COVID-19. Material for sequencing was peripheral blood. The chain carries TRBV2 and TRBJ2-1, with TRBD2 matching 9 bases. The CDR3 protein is CASSVLAGSRNEQFF. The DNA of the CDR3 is TGTGCCAGCAGTGTCCTAGCGGGGAGTCGGAATGAGCAGTTCTTC.